Below, 3 T cell receptor beta chains from the same sample are listed, as sequenced in a study of CD8 T cells in Susac syndrome. An input of roughly 0.5 to 1 ug of RNA was subjected to reverse transcription using random hexamers. TCRdb ran MiXCR on the immunoSEQ multiplex PCR reads and lists one entry per CDR3 protein. The sample has fewer than 150,000 distinct CDR3 sequences, roughly 96% seen once. The sample was CD4+ T cells from PBMCs. These receptors came from a human donor in good health.

The rearrangement links TRBV19 to TRBJ2-3, with a tentative D call TRBD1 (5 bases). This CDR3 is built from 12 residues. CDR1 and CDR2 from the germline V gene are LNHDA and SQIVND (reference sequence). V lost 7 bases, J lost 2 bases, and 7 bases lay in between. The CDR3 loop reads CASKGYTDTQYF. CDR3 DNA sequence: TGTGCCAGTAAGGGGTACACAGATACGCAGTATTTT.

This clonotype was counted only a few times. The rearrangement uses TRBV12-3 or TRBV12-4 and TRBJ1-4; D call uncertain. This CDR3 contains 13 residues. V dropped 3 bases and J dropped 4 bases, with 6 bases sitting between them. The CDR3 DNA sequence: TGTGCCAGCAGTTTCTCGGGTAATGAAAAACTGTTTTTT. This sequence encodes CASSFSGNEKLFF.

This clonotype was observed a single time. V and J are TRBV6-6 and TRBJ2-1; 8 bases line up with TRBD1. V gave up 8 bases and J gave up 6 bases; unmatched junction bases: 9. The V gene's germline CDR1 is MNHNY and CDR2 SVGAGI (reference sequence). This CDR3 is built from 14 residues. This CDR3 is CASGQRQGSNEQFF. CDR3 nucleotides: TGTGCCAGCGGTCAGAGACAGGGGTCCAATGAGCAGTTCTTC.